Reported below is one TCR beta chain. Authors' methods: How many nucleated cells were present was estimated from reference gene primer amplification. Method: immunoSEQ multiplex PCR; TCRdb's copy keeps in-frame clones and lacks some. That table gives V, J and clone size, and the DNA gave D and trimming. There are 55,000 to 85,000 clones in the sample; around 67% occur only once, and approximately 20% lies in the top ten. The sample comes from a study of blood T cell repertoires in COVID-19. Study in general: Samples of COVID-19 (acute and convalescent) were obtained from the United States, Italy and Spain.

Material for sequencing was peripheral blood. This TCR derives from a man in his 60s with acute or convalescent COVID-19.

The CDR3 DNA sequence: TGCGCCAGCAGCAGTGGGAGGGACACCTACTTGGGTGAGCAGTTCTTC. Translated, it gives CASSSGRDTYLGEQFF. The chain has TRBV4-1 and TRBJ2-1; possible D gene TRBD2, 7 bases. Germline V gene data show CDR1 as MGHRA and CDR2 as YSYEKL. Trimming pared 5 bases from V and 9 bases from J, leaving 23 bases between. The length of the CDR3 is 16 residues.